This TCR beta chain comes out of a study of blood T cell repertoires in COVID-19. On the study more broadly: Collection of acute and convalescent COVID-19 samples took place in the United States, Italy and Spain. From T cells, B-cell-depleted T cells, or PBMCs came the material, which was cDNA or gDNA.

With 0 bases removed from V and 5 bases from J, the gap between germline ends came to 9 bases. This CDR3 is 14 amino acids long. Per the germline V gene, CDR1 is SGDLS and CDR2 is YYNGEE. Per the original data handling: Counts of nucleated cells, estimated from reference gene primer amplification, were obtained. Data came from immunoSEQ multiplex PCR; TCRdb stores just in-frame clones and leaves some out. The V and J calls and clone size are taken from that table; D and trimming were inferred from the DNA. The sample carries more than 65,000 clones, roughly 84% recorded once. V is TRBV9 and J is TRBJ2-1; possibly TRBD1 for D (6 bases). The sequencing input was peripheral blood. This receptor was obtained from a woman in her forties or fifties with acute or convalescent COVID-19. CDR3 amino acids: CASSVAGHNNEQFF. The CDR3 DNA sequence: TGTGCCAGCAGCGTAGCGGGACACAACAATGAGCAGTTCTTC.